A single sample gave rise to the 3 T cell receptor beta chains below, sequenced in a study of monozygotic twins with inflammatory bowel disease. TCRdb reworked the 5' RACE reads into one entry per CDR3 protein, no DNA. The sample totals approximately 400,000 distinct CDR3 sequences. Sequences were obtained from blood. The receptors stem from a human donor with ulcerative colitis or Crohn's disease, or a healthy co-twin of an affected twin (not recorded which).

The CDR3 spells CASSLYYIQYF. The chain employs TRBV5-1 and TRBJ2-4. The CDR3 sequence is 11 residues long. Germline V gene sequence: CDR1 SGHRS, CDR2 YFSETQ.

V usage is TRBV19 and J usage is TRBJ2-7; TCRdb proposes TRBD2, but this gene call is untestable without DNA. The CDR3 covers 14 residues. Germline V lookup: CDR1 LNHDA, CDR2 SQIVND (reference sequence). CDR3: CASAEGRLTYEQYF. The full variable domain, rest sourced from reference TRBV19 and TRBJ2-7, is DGGITQSPKYLFRKEGQNVTLSCEQNLNHDAMYWYRQDPGQGLRLIYYSQIVNDFQKGDIAEGYSVSREKKESFPLTVTSAQKNPTAFYLCASAEGRLTYEQYFGPGTRLTVT.

This chain joins TRBV20-1 and TRBJ1-4. CDR1 and CDR2 from the germline V gene are DFQATT and SNEGSKA (reference sequence). CDR3 length equals 14 residues. This CDR3 is CSARGAEANEKLFF.